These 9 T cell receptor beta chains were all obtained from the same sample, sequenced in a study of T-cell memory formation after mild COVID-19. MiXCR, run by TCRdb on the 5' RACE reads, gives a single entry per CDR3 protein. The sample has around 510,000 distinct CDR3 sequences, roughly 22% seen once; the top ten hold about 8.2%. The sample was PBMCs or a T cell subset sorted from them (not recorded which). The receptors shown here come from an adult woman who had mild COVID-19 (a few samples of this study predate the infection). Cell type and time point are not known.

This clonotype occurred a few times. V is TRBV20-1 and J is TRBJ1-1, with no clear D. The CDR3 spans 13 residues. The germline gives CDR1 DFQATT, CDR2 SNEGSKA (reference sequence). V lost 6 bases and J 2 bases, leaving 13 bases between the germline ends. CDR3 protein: CSAGGGSNTEAFF. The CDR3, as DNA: TGCAGTGCCGGCGGCGGGTCCAACACTGAAGCTTTCTTT.

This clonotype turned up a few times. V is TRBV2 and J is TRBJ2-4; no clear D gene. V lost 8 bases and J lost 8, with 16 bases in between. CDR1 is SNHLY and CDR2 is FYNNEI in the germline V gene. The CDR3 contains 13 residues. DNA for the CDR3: TGTGCCAGCGCCCCAAGGGATGTACACATTCAGTACTTC. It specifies CASAPRDVHIQYF.

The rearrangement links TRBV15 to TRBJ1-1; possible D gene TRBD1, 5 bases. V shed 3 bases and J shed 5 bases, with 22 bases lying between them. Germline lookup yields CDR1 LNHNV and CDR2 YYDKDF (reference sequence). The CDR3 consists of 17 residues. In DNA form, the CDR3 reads TGTGCCACCAGCAGGTTGGGAGACAGAGCTCGGGGTACTGAAGCTTTCTTT. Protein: CATSRLGDRARGTEAFF.

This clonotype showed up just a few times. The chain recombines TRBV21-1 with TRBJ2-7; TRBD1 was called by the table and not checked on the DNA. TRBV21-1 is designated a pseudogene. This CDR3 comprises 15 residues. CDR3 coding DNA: TGTGCCAGCAGGAGGGGGGGCCTTAATCCCTACGAGCAGTACTTC. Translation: CASRRGGLNPYEQYF.

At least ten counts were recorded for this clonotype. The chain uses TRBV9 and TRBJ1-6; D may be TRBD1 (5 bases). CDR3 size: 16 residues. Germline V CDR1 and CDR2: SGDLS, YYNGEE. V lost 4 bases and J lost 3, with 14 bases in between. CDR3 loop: CASSPRSQGYNSPLHF. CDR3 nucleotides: TGTGCCAGCAGCCCCAGATCCCAGGGCTATAATTCACCCCTCCACTTT.

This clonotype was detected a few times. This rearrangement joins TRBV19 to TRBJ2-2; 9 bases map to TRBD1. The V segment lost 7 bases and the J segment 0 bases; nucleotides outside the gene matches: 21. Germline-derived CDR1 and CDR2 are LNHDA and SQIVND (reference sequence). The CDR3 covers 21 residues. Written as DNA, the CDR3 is TGTGCCAGTAAGGTAATAACCGGGACAGGGTTCGTCGGGACGAACACCGGGGAGCTGTTTTTT. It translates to CASKVITGTGFVGTNTGELFF.

The CDR3 bases are TGTGCCAGTCAGACAATGAAAGGCGGAAATCAGCCCCAGCATTTT. This sequence encodes CASQTMKGGNQPQHF. V and J are TRBV19 and TRBJ1-5; no reliable D call. The CDR3 is 15 amino acids. From germline, CDR1 is LNHDA and CDR2 SQIVND (reference sequence). Trimming removed 8 bases from V and 4 bases from J, with 18 bases in between.

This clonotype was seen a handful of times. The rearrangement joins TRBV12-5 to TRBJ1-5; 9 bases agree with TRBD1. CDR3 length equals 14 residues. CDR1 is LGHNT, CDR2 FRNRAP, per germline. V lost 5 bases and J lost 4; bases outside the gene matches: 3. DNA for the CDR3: TGTGCTAGTGGTCCGGACAGGGGTAATCAGCCCCAGCATTTT. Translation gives CASGPDRGNQPQHF.

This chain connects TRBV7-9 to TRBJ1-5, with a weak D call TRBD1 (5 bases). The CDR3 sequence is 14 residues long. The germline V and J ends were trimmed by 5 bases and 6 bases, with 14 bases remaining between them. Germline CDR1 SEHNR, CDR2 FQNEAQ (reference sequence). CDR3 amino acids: CASSPAGGAQPQHF. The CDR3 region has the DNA TGTGCCAGCAGCCCCGCGGGTGGGGCTCAGCCCCAGCATTTT.